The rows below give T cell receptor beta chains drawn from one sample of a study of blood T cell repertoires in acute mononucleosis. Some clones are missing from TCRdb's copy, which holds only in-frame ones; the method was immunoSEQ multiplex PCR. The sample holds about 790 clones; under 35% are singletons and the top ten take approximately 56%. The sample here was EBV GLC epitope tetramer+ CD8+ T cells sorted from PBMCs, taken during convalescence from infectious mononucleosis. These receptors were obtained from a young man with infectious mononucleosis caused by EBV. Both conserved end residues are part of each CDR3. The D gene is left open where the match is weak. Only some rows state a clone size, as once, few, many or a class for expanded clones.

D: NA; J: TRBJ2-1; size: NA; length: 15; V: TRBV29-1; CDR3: CGVRGPPGLSNEQFF; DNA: TGCGGCGTTAGGGGTCCCCCGGGCCTATCCAATGAGCAGTTCTTC
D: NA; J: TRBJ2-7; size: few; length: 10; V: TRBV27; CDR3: CASLGDEQYF; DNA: TGTGCCAGTTTAGGGGACGAGCAGTACTTC
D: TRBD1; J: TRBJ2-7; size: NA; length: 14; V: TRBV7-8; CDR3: CASSLQPTGPEQYF; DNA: TGTGCCAGCAGTCTCCAACCGACAGGGCCCGAGCAGTACTTC
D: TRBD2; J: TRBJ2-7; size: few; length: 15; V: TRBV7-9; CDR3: CASSPTSGSVYEQYF; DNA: TGTGCCAGCAGCCCGACTAGCGGGAGTGTCTACGAGCAGTACTTC
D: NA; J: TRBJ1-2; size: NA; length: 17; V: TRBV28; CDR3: CARWSGGGGGPNYGYTF; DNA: TGTGCCCGCTGGTCCGGGGGCGGGGGGGGACCTAACTATGGCTACACCTTC
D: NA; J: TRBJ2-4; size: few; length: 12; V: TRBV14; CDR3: CASSFGTGHQYF; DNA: TGTGCCAGCAGTTTCGGGACGGGCCACCAGTACTTC
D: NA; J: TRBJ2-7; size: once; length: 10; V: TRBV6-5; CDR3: CASSYYGQYF; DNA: TGTGCCAGCAGTTACTATGGGCAGTACTTC
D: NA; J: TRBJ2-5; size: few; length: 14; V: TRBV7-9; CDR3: CASRSEKYQETLYF; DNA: TGTGCCAGCAGGTCGGAGAAGTACCAAGAGACCCTGTACTTC
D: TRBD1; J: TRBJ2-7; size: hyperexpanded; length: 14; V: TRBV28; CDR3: CASSLQPTGPEQYF; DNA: TGTGCCAGCAGTCTCCAACCGACAGGGCCCGAGCAGTACTTC
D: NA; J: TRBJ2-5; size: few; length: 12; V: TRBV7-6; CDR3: CASSGHQETQYF; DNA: TGTGCTAGCAGCGGGCACCAAGAGACCCAGTACTTC
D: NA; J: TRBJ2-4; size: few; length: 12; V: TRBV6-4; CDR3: CASSFGTGHQYF; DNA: TGTGCCAGCAGTTTCGGGACGGGCCACCAGTACTTC
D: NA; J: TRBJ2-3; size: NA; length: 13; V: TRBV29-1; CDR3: CSVAGTRTYQQYF; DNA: TGCAGCGTTGCCGGGACCCGCACATATCAGCAGTATTTT
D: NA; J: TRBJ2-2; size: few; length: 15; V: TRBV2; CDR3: CACQYGTVNTGELFF; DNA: TGTGCCTGCCAGTACGGGACGGTAAACACCGGGGAGCTGTTTTTT
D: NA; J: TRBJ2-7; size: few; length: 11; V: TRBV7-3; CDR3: CASSSDYEQYF; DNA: TGTGCCAGCAGCTCTGACTACGAGCAGTACTTC
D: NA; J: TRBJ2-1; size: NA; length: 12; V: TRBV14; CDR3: CASSQNGGEQFF; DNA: TGTGCCAGCAGCCAGAATGGGGGGGAGCAGTTCTTC
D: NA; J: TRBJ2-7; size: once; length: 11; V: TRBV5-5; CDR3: CASSSDYEQYF; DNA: TGTGCCAGCAGCTCTGACTACGAGCAGTACTTC
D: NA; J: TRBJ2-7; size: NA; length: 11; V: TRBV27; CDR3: CASSLGDEQLF; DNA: TGTGCCAGCAGTTTAGGGGACGAGCAGTTGTTC
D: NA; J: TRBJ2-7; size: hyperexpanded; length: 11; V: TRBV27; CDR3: CASSLGDEQYF; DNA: TGTGCCAGCAGTTTAGGGGACGAGCAGTACTTC
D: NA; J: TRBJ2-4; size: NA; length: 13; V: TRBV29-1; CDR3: CSVAGTRTDTQYF; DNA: TGCAGCGTTGCCGGGACCCGCACAGATACGCAGTACTTC
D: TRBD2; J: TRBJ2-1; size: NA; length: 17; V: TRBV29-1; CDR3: CSVRGPPGLAGGLEQFF; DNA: TGCAGCGTTCGGGGTCCCCCGGGACTAGCGGGAGGTCTTGAGCAGTTCTTC
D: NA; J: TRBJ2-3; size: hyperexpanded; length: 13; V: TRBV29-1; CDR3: CSVAGTRTDTQYF; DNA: TGCAGCGTTGCCGGGACCCGCACAGATACGCAGTATTTT
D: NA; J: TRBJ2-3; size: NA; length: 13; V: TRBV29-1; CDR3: CCVAGTRTDTQFF; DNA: TGCTGCGTTGCCGGGACCCGCACAGATACGCAGTTTTTT
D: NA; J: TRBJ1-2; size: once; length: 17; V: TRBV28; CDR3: CASRSGGGGGPNYGYTF; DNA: TGTGCCAGCAGGTCGGGGGGCGGGGGGGGACCTAACTATGGCTACACCTTC
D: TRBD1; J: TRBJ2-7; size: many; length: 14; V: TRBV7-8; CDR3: CASSGTGGAGEQYF; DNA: TGTGCCAGCAGCGGAACAGGGGGCGCTGGCGAGCAGTACTTC
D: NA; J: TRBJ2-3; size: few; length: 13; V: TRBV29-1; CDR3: CSVAGPAQIRSIF; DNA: NA
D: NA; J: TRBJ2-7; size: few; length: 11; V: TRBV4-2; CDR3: CASSSDYEQYF; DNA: TGTGCCAGCAGCTCTGACTACGAGCAGTACTTC
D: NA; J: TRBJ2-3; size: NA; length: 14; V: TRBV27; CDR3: CAIILNGGTDTQYF; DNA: TGTGCCATCATTTTAAACGGGGGCACAGATACGCAGTATTTT
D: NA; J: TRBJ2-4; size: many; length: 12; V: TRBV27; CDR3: CASSFGTGHQYF; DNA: TGTGCCAGCAGTTTCGGGACGGGCCACCAGTACTTC
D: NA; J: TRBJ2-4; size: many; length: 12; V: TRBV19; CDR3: CASSFGTGHQYF; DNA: TGTGCCAGCAGTTTCGGGACGGGCCACCAGTACTTC
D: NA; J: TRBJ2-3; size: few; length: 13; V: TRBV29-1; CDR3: CSVAGTLTYTQYF; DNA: TGCAGCGTTGCCGGGACCCTCACATATACGCAGTATTTT
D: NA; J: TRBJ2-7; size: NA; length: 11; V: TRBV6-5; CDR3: CASSLGDEQYF; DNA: TGTGCCAGCAGTTTAGGGGACGAGCAGTACTTC
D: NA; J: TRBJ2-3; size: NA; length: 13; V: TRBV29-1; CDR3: CSVSGTRTDTQYF; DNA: TGCAGCGTTTCCGGGACACGCACAGATACGCAGTATTTT
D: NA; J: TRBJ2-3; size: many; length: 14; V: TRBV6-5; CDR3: CASSLNGGTDTQYF; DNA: TGTGCCAGCAGTTTAAACGGGGGCACAGATACGCAGTATTTT
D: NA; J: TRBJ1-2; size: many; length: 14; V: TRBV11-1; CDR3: CASSSLGANYGYTF; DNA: TGTGCCAGCAGCTCCCTCGGGGCTAACTATGGCTACACCTTC
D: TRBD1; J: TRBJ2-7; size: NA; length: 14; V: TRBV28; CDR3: CASSLQPTGSEQYF; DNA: TGTGCCAGTAGTCTCCAACCGACAGGGTCCGAGCAGTACTTC
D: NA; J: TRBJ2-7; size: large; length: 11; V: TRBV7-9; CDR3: CASSSDYEQYF; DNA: TGTGCCAGCAGCTCTGACTACGAGCAGTACTTC
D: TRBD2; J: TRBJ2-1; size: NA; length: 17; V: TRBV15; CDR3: CATIISPTSGNHNEQFF; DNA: TGTGCCACCATCATTTCTCCTACTAGCGGAAACCACAATGAGCAGTTCTTC
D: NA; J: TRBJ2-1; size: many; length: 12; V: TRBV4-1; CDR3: CASSQDLNEQFF; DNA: TGCGCCAGCAGCCAAGATTTAAATGAGCAGTTCTTC
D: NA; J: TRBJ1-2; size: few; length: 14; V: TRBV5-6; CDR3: CASSSLGANYGYTF; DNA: TGTGCCAGCAGCTCCCTCGGGGCTAACTATGGCTACACCTTC
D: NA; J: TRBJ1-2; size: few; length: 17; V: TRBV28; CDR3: CASWAGGAGGPNYGYTF; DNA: TGTGCCAGCTGGGCGGGGGGCGCGGGGGGACCTAACTATGGCTACACCTTC
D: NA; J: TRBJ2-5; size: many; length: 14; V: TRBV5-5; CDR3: CASRSDKYQETQYF; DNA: TGTGCCAGCAGGTCGGACAAGTACCAAGAGACCCAGTACTTC
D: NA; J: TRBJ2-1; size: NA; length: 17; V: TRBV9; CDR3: CASSPGPSSPFYNEQFF; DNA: TGTGCCAGCAGCCCCGGACCGTCCAGCCCCTTCTACAATGAGCAATTCTTC
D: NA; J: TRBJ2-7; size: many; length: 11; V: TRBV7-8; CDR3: CASSSDYEQYF; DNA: TGTGCCAGCAGCTCTGACTACGAGCAGTACTTC
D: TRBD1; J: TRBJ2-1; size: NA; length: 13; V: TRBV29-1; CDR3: CSCSGTDYNEQFF; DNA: TGCAGCTGTTCCGGGACAGACTACAATGAGCAGTTCTTC
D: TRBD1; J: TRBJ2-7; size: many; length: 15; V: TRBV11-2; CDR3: CASSSKLGQSYEQYF; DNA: TGTGCCAGCAGCTCGAAATTGGGACAGTCTTACGAGCAGTACTTC
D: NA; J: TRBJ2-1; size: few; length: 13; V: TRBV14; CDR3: CAPSQNGGGPMVF; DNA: TGCGCCCCCAGCCAGAATGGGGGGGGGCCGATGGTCTTC
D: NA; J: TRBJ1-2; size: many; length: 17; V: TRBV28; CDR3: CARRPGGAGGPNYGYTF; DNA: TGTGCCCGCAGGCCCGGGGGCGCGGGGGGACCTAACTATGGCTACACCTTC
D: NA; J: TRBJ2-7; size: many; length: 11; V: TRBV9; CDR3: CASSLGDEQYF; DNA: TGTGCCAGCAGTTTAGGGGACGAGCAGTACTTC
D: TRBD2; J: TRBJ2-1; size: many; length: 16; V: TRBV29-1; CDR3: CSVEPPGLAGGLEQFF; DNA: TGCAGCGTTGAACCCCCGGGACTAGCGGGAGGTCTTGAGCAGTTCTTC
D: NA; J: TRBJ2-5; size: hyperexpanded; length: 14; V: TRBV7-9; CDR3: CASRSDKYQETQYF; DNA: TGTGCCAGCAGGTCGGACAAGTACCAAGAGACCCAGTACTTC
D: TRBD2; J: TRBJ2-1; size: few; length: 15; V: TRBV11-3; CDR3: CASSPTSGSVYEQFF; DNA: TGTGCCAGCAGCCCCACTAGCGGGAGTGTATATGAGCAGTTCTTC
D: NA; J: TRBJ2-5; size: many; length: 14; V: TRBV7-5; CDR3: CASRSDKYQETQYF; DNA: TGTGCCAGCAGGTCGGACAAGTACCAAGAGACCCAGTACTTC
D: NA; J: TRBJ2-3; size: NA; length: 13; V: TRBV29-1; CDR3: CKVAGTRTGTQYF; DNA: TGCAAAGTTGCCGGGACCCGCACAGGTACGCAGTATTTT
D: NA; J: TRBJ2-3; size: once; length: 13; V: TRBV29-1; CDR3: CSVAVSRTDTLYF; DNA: TGCAGCGTTGCCGTGTCCCGCACAGATACGCTGTATTTT